This TCR beta chain was sequenced in a study of lymphopenia after photon versus proton radiotherapy. Study-level points and caveats: Relative stability marked proton patients; photon patients lost diversity and naive cells. After lymphocyte nadir, photon-treated repertoires showed oligoclonal expansion, especially CD8+ Temra.

Here immunoSEQ multiplex PCR was the method, and the copy in TCRdb shows in-frame clones only, minus some. Here the sample spans about 30,000 clones, 85% to 90% being singletons. About this clone itself: Its antigen remains unidentified.

V lost 6 bases, J lost 10 bases, and 16 bases lay in between. The CDR3 has 13 amino acids. Looked up from germline, CDR1 is SNHLY and CDR2 is FYNNEI. This rearrangement joins TRBV2 to TRBJ2-1; TRBD2 might be the D (6 bases). The source was peripheral blood, collected from a patient treated with proton-based radiotherapy. The origin of this receptor is a woman aged 60-70 years with cholangiocarcinoma. Some clones in this sample may be carry-over from other donors' samples. The CDR3 DNA reads TGTGCCAGCAGGACCACACGGGACTCCGAGCAGTTCTTC. Amino acids: CASRTTRDSEQFF. Full variable domain (rest looked up from reference TRBV2 and TRBJ2-1): EPEVTQTPSHQVTQMGQEVILRCVPISNHLYFYWYRQILGQKVEFLVSFYNNEISEKSEIFDDQFSVERPDGSNFTLKIRSTKLEDSAMYFCASRTTRDSEQFFGPGTRLTVL.